The present T cell receptor beta chain was sequenced within a study of cytomegalovirus exposure and HLA in healthy donors. Study-level findings and limits: Through in vitro validation, a few CMV-associated chains were shown to be specific for CMV antigens. In a later analysis, a missense DCLRE1C variant was linked to TCR beta V- and J-gene trimming.

A note on this clone: Antigen specificity is unknown.

The donors gave bone marrow, and they were healthy. PCR employed 60 Vbeta and 13 Jbeta primers. The protocol was immunoSEQ multiplex PCR, while the TCRdb copy is restricted to in-frame clones and leaves out a portion. The sample carries around 280,000 clones, roughly 90% recorded once. The V gene end was trimmed by 5 bases and the J gene end by 1 base; junction bases not matched to a gene: 10. CDR1 is KGHSH and CDR2 is LQKENI in the germline V gene. There are 17 residues in the CDR3. This TCR was sampled from a woman aged 18-29 years in good health and CMV-seronegative. Sample: PBMCs. The chain has TRBV18 and TRBJ2-3; 9 bases are shared with TRBD2. CDR3 in amino acids: CASSITLAGTGTDTQYF. In nucleotides, the CDR3 is TGTGCCAGCTCAATAACTCTAGCGGGGACAGGCACAGATACGCAGTATTTT. The entire variable domain, with the rest obtained from reference TRBV18 and TRBJ2-3, is as follows: NAGVMQNPRHLVRRRGQEARLRCSPMKGHSHVYWYRQLPEEGLKFMVYLQKENIIDESGMPKERFSAEFPKEGPSILRIQQVVRGDSAAYFCASSITLAGTGTDTQYFGPGTRLTVL.